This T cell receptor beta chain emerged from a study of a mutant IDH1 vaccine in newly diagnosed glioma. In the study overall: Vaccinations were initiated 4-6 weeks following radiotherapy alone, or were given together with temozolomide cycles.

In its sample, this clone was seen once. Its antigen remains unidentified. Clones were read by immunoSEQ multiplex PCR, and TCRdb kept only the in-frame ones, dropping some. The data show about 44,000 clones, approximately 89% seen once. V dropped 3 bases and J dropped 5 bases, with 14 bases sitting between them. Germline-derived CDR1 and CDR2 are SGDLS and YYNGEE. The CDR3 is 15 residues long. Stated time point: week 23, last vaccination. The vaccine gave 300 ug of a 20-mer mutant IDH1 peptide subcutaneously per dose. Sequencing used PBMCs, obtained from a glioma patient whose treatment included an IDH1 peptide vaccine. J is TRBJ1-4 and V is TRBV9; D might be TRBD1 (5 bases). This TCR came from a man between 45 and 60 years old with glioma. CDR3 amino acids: CASSARQLGNEKLFF. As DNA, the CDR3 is TGTGCCAGCAGCGCCCGACAGCTCGGCAATGAAAAACTGTTTTTT.